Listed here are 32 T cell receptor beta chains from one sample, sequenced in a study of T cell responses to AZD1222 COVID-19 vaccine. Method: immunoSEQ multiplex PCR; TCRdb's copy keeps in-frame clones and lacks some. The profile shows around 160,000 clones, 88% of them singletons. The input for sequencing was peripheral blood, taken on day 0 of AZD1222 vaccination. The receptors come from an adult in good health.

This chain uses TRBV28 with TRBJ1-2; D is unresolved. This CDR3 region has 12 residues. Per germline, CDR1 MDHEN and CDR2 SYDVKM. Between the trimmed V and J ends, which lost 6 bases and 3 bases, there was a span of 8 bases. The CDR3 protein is CASSTVDYGYTF. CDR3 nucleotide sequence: TGTGCCAGCAGCACAGTAGACTATGGCTACACCTTC.

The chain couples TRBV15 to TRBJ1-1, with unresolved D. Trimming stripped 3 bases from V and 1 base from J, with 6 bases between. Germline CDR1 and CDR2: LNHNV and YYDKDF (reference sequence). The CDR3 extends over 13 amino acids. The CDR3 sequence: CATSSVGNTEAFF. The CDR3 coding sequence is TGTGCCACCAGCAGTGTGGGGAACACTGAAGCTTTCTTT.

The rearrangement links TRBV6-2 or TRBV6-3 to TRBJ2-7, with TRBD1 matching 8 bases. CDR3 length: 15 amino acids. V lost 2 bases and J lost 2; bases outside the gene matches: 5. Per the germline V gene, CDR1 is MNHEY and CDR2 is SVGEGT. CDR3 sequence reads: CASSYHGTGTYEQYF. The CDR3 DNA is TGTGCCAGCAGTTACCACGGGACAGGAACCTACGAGCAGTACTTC.

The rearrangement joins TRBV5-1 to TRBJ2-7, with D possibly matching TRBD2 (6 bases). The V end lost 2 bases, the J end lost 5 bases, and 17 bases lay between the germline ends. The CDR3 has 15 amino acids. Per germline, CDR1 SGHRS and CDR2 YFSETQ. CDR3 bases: TGCGCCAGCAGCTTTGCGGGGCAGCCGGGTGACGAGCAGTACTTC. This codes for CASSFAGQPGDEQYF.

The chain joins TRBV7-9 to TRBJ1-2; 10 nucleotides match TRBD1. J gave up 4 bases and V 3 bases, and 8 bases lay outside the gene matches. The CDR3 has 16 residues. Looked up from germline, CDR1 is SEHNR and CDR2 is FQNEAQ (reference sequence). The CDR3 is CASSFAGDRGSYGYTF. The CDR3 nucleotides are TGTGCCAGCAGCTTCGCGGGGGACAGGGGATCCTATGGCTACACCTTC. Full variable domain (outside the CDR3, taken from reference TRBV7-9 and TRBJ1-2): DTGVSQNPRHKITKRGQNVTFRCDPISEHNRLYWYRQTLGQGPEFLTYFQNEAQLEKSRLLSDRFSAERPKGSFSTLEIQRTEQGDSAMYLCASSFAGDRGSYGYTFGSGTRLTVV.

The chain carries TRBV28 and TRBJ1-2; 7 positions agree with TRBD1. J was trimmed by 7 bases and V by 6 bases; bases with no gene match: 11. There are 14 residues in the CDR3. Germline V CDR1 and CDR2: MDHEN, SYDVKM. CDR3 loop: CASSYKRTGFGYTF. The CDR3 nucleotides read TGTGCCAGCAGCTATAAACGGACAGGCTTTGGCTACACCTTC.

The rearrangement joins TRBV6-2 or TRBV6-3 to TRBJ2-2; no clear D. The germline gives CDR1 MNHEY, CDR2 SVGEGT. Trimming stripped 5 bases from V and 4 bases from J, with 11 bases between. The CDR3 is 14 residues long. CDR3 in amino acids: CASSPLLLTGELFF. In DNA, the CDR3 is TGTGCCAGCAGTCCCCTACTACTCACCGGGGAGCTGTTTTTT.

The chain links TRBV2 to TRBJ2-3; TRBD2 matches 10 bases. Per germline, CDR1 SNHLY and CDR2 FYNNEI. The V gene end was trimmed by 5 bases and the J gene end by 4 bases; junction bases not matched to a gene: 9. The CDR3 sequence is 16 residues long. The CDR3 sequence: CASSSITSGAADTQYF. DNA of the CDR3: TGTGCCAGCAGTTCCATAACTAGCGGGGCTGCAGATACGCAGTATTTT.

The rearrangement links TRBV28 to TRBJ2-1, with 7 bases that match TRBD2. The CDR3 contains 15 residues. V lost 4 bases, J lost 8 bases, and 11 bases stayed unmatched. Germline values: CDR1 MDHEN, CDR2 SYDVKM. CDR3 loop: CASSSGAGNQDEQFF. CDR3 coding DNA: TGTGCCAGCAGTTCGGGAGCGGGAAACCAAGATGAGCAGTTCTTC.

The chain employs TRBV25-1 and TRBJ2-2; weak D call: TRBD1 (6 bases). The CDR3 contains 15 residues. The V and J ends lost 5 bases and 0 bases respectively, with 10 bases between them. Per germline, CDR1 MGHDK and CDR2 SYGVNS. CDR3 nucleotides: TGTGCCAGCAGTAGCAGGGGCCCGAACACCGGGGAGCTGTTTTTT. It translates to CASSSRGPNTGELFF.

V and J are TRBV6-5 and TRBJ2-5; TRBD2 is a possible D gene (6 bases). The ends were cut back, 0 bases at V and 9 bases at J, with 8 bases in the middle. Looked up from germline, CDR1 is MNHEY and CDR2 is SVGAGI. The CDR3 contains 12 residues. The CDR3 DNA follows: TGTGCCAGCAGTTACTCGACGGGGGCCCAGTACTTC. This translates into CASSYSTGAQYF.

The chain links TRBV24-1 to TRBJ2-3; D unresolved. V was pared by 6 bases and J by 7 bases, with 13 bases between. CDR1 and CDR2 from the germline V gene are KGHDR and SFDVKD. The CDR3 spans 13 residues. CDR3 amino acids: CATSPMGSYTQYF. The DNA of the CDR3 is TGTGCCACCAGTCCTATGGGAAGTTATACGCAGTATTTT.

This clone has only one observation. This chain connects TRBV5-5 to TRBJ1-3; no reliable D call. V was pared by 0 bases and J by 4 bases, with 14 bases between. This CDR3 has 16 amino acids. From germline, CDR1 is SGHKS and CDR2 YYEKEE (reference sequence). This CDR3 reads CASSLGWATRGNTIYF. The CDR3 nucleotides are TGTGCCAGCAGCTTGGGTTGGGCCACACGGGGAAACACCATATATTTT.

The CDR3 loop reads CASSLQRVANSPLHF. CDR3 nucleotides: TGTGCCAGCAGTCTTCAAAGGGTAGCGAATTCACCCCTCCACTTT. This chain uses TRBV6-5 with TRBJ1-6; D is undetermined. The CDR3 extends over 15 amino acids. Germline values: CDR1 MNHEY, CDR2 SVGAGI. Trimming removed 5 bases at V and 7 bases at J, with 15 bases between.

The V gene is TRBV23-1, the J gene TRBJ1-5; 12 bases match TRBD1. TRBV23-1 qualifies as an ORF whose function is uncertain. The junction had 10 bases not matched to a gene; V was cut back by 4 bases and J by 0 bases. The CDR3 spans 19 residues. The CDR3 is CASSRPGQGAPVSNQPQHF. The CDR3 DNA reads TGCGCCAGCAGTCGCCCGGGACAGGGGGCCCCAGTTAGCAATCAGCCCCAGCATTTT.

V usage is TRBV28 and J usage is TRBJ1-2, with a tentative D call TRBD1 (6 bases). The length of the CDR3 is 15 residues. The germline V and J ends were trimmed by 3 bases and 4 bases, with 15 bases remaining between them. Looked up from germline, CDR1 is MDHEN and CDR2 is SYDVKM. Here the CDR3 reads CASSLGTPGPYGYTF. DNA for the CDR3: TGTGCCAGCAGTTTGGGGACACCGGGCCCCTATGGCTACACCTTC.

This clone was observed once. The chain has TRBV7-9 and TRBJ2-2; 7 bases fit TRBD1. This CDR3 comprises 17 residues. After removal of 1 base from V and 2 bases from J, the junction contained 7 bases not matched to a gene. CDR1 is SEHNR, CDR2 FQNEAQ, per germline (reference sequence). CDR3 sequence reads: CASSLDHGTDNTGELFF. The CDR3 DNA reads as TGTGCCAGCAGCTTAGACCACGGGACAGATAACACCGGGGAGCTGTTTTTT.

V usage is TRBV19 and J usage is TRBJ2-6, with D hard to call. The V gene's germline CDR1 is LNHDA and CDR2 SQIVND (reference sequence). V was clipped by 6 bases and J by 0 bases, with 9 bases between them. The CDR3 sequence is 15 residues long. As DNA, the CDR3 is TGTGCCAGTAGGCCTCGGAGCTCTGGGGCCAACGTCCTGACTTTC. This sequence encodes CASRPRSSGANVLTF.

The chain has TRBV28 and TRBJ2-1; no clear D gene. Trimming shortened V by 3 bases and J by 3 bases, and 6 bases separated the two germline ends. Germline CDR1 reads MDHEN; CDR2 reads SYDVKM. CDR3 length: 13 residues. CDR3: CASSFPLYNEQFF. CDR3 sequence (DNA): TGTGCCAGCAGTTTCCCACTCTACAATGAGCAGTTCTTC.

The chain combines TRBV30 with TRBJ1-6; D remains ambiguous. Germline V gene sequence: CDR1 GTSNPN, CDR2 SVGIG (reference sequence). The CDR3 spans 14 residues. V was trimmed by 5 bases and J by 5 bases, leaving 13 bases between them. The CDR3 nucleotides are TGTGCCTGGGCGAGAGGGCTGAATAATTCACCCCTCCACTTT. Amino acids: CAWARGLNNSPLHF.

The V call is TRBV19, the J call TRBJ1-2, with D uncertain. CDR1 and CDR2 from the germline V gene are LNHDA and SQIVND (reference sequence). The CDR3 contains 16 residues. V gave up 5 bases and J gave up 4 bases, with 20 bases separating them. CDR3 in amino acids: CASSPIDSVLGYGYTF. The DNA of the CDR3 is TGTGCCAGTAGTCCGATTGACTCCGTATTAGGCTATGGCTACACCTTC.

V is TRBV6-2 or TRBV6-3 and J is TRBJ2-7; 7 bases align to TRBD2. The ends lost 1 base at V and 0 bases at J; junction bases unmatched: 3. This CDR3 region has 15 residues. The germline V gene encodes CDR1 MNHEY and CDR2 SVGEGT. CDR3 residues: CASSYLASGSYEQYF. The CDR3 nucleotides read TGTGCCAGCAGTTACTTGGCTAGCGGCTCCTACGAGCAGTACTTC.

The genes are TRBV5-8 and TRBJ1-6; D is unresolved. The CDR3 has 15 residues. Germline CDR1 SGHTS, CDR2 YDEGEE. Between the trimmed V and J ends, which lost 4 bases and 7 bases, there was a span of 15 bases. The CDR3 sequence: CASSRRRAGNSPLHF. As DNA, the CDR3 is TGTGCCAGCAGCCGTCGGCGGGCGGGAAATTCACCCCTCCACTTT. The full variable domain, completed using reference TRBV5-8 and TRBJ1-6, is EAGVTQSPTHLIKTRGQQATLRCSPISGHTSVYWYQQALGLGLQFLLWYDEGEERNRGNFPPRFSGRQFPNYSSELNVNALELEDSALYLCASSRRRAGNSPLHFGNGTRLTVT.

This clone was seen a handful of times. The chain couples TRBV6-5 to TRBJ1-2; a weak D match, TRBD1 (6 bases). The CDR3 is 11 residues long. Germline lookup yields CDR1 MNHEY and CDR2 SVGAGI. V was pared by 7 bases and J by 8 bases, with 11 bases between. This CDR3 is CASNQGRGYTF. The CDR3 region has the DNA TGTGCCAGCAATCAGGGGAGAGGCTACACCTTC.

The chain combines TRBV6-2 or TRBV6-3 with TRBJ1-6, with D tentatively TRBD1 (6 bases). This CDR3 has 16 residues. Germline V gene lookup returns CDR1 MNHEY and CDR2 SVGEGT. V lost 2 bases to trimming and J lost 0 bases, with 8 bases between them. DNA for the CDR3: TGTGCCAGCAGTTACGACAGGAGCTCCTATAATTCACCCCTCCACTTT. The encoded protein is CASSYDRSSYNSPLHF.

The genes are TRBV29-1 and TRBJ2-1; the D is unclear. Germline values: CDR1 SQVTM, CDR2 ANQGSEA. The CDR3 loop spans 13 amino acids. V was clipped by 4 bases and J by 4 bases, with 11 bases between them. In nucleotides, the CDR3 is TGCAGCGTTGGTGGGTCAACGTACAATGAGCAGTTCTTC. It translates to CSVGGSTYNEQFF.

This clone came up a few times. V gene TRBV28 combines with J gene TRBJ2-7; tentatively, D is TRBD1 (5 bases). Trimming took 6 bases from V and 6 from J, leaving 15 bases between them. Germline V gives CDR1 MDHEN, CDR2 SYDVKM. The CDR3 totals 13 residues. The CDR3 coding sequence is TGTGCCAGCAGCCTACAGGAGTTGGGCGAGCAGTACTTC. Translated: CASSLQELGEQYF.

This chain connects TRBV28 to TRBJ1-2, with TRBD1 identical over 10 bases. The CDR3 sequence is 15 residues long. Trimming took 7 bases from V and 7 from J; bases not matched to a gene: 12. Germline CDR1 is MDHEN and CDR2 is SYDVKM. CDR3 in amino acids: CASTIRQGALSGYTF. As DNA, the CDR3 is TGTGCCAGCACCATAAGACAGGGGGCGTTAAGTGGCTACACCTTC.

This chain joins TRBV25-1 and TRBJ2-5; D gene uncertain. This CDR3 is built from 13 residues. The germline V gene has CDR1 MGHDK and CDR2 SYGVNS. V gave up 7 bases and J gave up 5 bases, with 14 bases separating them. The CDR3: CASTTGVVETQYF. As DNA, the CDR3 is TGTGCCAGCACCACTGGGGTGGTGGAGACCCAGTACTTC.

CDR3 sequence: CASSVPGWLDRTEAFF. CDR3 nucleotide sequence: TGTGCCAGCAGCGTACCAGGGTGGCTTGATAGGACTGAAGCTTTCTTT. The genes are TRBV28 and TRBJ1-1, with D maybe TRBD1 (5 bases). The ends were cut back, 6 bases at V and 5 bases at J, with 22 bases in the middle. The CDR3 is made up of 16 amino acids. Germline-derived CDR1 and CDR2 are MDHEN and SYDVKM.

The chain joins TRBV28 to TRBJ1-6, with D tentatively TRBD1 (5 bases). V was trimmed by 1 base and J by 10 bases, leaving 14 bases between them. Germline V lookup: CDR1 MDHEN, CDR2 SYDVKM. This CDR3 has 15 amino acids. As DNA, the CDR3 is TGTGCCAGCAGTTTATTGGGGGGGACGGGGTCACCCCTCCACTTT. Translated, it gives CASSLLGGTGSPLHF. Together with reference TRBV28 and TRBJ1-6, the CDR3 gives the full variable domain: DVKVTQSSRYLVKRTGEKVFLECVQDMDHENMFWYRQDPGLGLRLIYFSYDVKMKEKGDIPEGYSVSREKKERFSLILESASTNQTSMYLCASSLLGGTGSPLHFGNGTRLTVT.

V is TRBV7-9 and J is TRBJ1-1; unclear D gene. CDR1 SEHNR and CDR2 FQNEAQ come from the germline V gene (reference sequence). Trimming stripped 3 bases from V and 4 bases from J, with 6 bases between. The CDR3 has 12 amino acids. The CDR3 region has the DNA TGTGCCAGCAGCTTCCTAGGCACTGAAGCTTTCTTT. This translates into CASSFLGTEAFF. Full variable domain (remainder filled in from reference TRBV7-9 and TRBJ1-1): DTGVSQNPRHKITKRGQNVTFRCDPISEHNRLYWYRQTLGQGPEFLTYFQNEAQLEKSRLLSDRFSAERPKGSFSTLEIQRTEQGDSAMYLCASSFLGTEAFFGQGTRLTVV.